A selection of T cell receptor beta chains follows, all from one sample in a study of identical twins. TCRdb itself ran the 5' RACE reads through MiXCR, one entry per CDR3 protein. There are 450,000 to 650,000 distinct CDR3 sequences in the sample; 13% to 15% occur only once, and roughly 0.44% lies in the top ten. These sequences were also reported in another study, on yellow fever vaccine responses in identical twins.

The sequenced sample consisted of CD4+ T cells sorted from blood. The receptor source for this set is a young woman in good health. The CDR3 runs from the conserved cysteine through the conserved F or W. D genes are given only for firm matches. Not every row has a clone size; where given, it reads once, few, many or a size class.

D	J	size	V	DNA	CDR3
.	TRBJ1-4	few	TRBV7-9	TGTGCCAGCAGCGTTATGGAGGGGGAAAAACTGTTTTTT	CASSVMEGEKLFF
.	TRBJ1-1	.	TRBV6-5	TGTGCCAGCAAGATGGAAGCTTTCTTT	CASKMEAFF
TRBD2	TRBJ2-1	few	TRBV10-3	TGTGCCATCAGTGACGTAAGCGGGGGGCACAATGAGCAGTTCTTC	CAISDVSGGHNEQFF
.	TRBJ2-5	few	TRBV10-2	TGCGCCAGCAGCCCCCAGGGGTCGAAAGAGACCCAGTACTTC	CASSPQGSKETQYF
TRBD2	TRBJ2-3	.	TRBV4-1	TGCGCCAGCAGCTTGGGACTAGCGGGGGGTATCTATACGCAGTATTTT	CASSLGLAGGIYTQYF
TRBD2	TRBJ2-1	.	TRBV5-1	TGCGCCAGCAGCTTGGCGGCTAGCGGGGGGGCCTATGAGCAGTTCTTC	CASSLAASGGAYEQFF
TRBD2	TRBJ2-2	few	TRBV20-1	TGCAGTGCTAGAAGAAAGGGACTAGCGGGGACCACCGGGGAGCTGTTTTTT	CSARRKGLAGTTGELFF
TRBD1	TRBJ2-7	few	TRBV7-6	TGTGCCAGCAGCTTTTCCGAGGACAGGATCTACGAGCAGTACTTC	CASSFSEDRIYEQYF
.	TRBJ1-5	few	TRBV4-1	TGCGCCAGCAGCCATGTCGTTAGAGGGATCAGCAATCAGCCCCAGCATTTT	CASSHVVRGISNQPQHF
TRBD1	TRBJ1-4	.	TRBV5-5	TGTGCCAGCAGCCAGACAGGGCTCGTGTCTAATGAAAAACTGTTTTTT	CASSQTGLVSNEKLFF
TRBD2	TRBJ2-1	.	TRBV2	TGTGCCAGGAGCGGGACCTACAATGAGCAGTTCTTC	CARSGTYNEQFF
TRBD2	TRBJ2-3	.	TRBV20-1	TGCTGTGCTAGAGATAGCCGTAAGAGCGGGGGGGCAGATACGCAGTATTTT	CCARDSRKSGGADTQYF
.	TRBJ2-4	few	TRBV20-1	TGCAGTGCTAGAGAAGGGGGGGGATACATTCAGTACTTC	CSAREGGGYIQYF
TRBD1	TRBJ2-1	many	TRBV5-1	TGCGCCAGCAAACAAAACCGGGACAGACTCTACAATGAGCAGTTCTTC	CASKQNRDRLYNEQFF
.	TRBJ1-1	few	TRBV7-6	TGTGCCAGCAGCTTAGCGGGATCGTTGACTGAAGCTTTCTTT	CASSLAGSLTEAFF
TRBD1	TRBJ2-7	.	TRBV20-1	TGCTGTGCTAGAGATCTTTCAGGGGGCAGCGCCTACGAGCAGTACTTC	CCARDLSGGSAYEQYF
TRBD2	TRBJ2-1	.	TRBV7-2	TGTGCCAGCAGCTTAGGTAGGGCCCCGGGACTAGCGGGTTCTAGCTCCTACAATGAGCAGTTCTTC	CASSLGRAPGLAGSSSYNEQFF
.	TRBJ2-1	few	TRBV2	TGTGCCAGCAGTACATTGGGAGGGACATACAATGAGCAGTTCTTC	CASSTLGGTYNEQFF
TRBD1	TRBJ1-6	few	TRBV6-1	TGTGCCAGCAGGGGACAGGGAGTTGATTCACCCCTCCACTTT	CASRGQGVDSPLHF
.	TRBJ2-5	once	TRBV7-9	TGTGCCAGCAGCTACGGACTAAAGGAGACCCAGTACTTC	CASSYGLKETQYF
.	TRBJ2-2	medium-sized	TRBV4-2	TGTGCCAGCAGCCCTAATGTCTGGGGAAAAGGGCCCGAACCCGGGGAGCTGTTTTTT	CASSPNVWGKGPEPGELFF
TRBD1	TRBJ2-7	.	TRBV27	TGTGCCAGCAGGGGGGACAGGGGAAACGAGCAGTACTTC	CASRGDRGNEQYF
.	TRBJ2-3	few	TRBV21-1	TGTGCCAGCAACAAAACACCCGGGACAGATACGCAGTATTTT	CASNKTPGTDTQYF
.	TRBJ2-2	.	TRBV14	TGTGCCAGCAGCCAAGCGCGGGGACCTTACGCCGGGGAGCTGTTTTTT	CASSQARGPYAGELFF
.	TRBJ2-2	few	TRBV18	TGTGCCAGCTCATCGGGGAGGACAGGAACGAACACCGGGGAGCTGTTTTTT	CASSSGRTGTNTGELFF
.	TRBJ1-6	.	TRBV12-3/TRBV12-4	TGTGCCAGCAGCGTCTCGGGTTCACCCCTCCACTTT	CASSVSGSPLHF
.	TRBJ2-7	few	TRBV6-5	TGTGCCAGCAGTTACTCACCGATTGGCCCCTACGAGCAGTACTTC	CASSYSPIGPYEQYF
TRBD2	TRBJ2-1	.	TRBV6-5	TGTGCCAGCAGTTATAGTGGACTAGCGGGCGGCAATGAGCAGTTCTTC	CASSYSGLAGGNEQFF
TRBD1	TRBJ1-1	.	TRBV18	TGTGCCAGCTCACCAGGAGAGGGACAGTACAACACTGAAGCTTTCTTT	CASSPGEGQYNTEAFF
TRBD2	TRBJ2-1	few	TRBV15	TGTGCCACCAGCAGAGGGCTTGGTAGCGGGGGCTATGAGCAGTTCTTC	CATSRGLGSGGYEQFF
TRBD1	TRBJ1-4	few	TRBV29-1	TGCAGCGCCGGGACAGGCGGTGAAAAACTGTTTTTT	CSAGTGGEKLFF
TRBD2	TRBJ2-1	.	TRBV20-1	TGCAGTGCTAGATTCCCGGGACTAGCGGGGGGAGGGGAGCAGTTCTTC	CSARFPGLAGGGEQFF
TRBD2	TRBJ2-5	few	TRBV5-1	TGCGCCAGCAGCTTGGCTCCGGGACTAAGGGAGACCCAGTACTTC	CASSLAPGLRETQYF
.	TRBJ2-2	.	TRBV6-1	TGTGCCAGCAGTCCTGTCCAGGGGAACACCGGGGAGCTGTTTTTT	CASSPVQGNTGELFF
.	TRBJ1-1	few	TRBV19	TGTGCCAGTAGTATAGAAGGGGGGACGAGGGGCAGTGACACTGAAGCTTTCTTT	CASSIEGGTRGSDTEAFF
TRBD1	TRBJ1-1	.	TRBV5-1	TGCGCCAGCAGCGAATCCTACAGGGGGAGCACTGAAGCTTTCTTT	CASSESYRGSTEAFF
.	TRBJ2-6	.	TRBV4-1	TGCGCCAGCAGCCAAGATTCGGCGTATCCACACTCTGGGGCCAACGTCCTGACTTTC	CASSQDSAYPHSGANVLTF
.	TRBJ2-1	.	TRBV20-1	TGCAGTGCTATAAGGACGAGCTCCTACAATGAGCAGTTCTTC	CSAIRTSSYNEQFF
TRBD2	TRBJ2-6	once	TRBV5-1	TGCGCCAGCAGCATGAAACTAGCGGGGGCCGCTGGGGCCAACGTCCTGACTTTC	CASSMKLAGAAGANVLTF
TRBD1	TRBJ2-2	.	TRBV5-1	TGCGCCAGCAGCTTGACAGGGGGGTACACCGGGGAGCTGTTTTTT	CASSLTGGYTGELFF
.	TRBJ1-2	few	TRBV21-1	TGTGCCAGCAGCAGAACCCCCAGGGGGGAGGATGGCTACACCTTC	CASSRTPRGEDGYTF
TRBD1	TRBJ1-2	many	TRBV20-1	TGCAGTGCCCCCACAGGGGGCTATGGCTACACCTTC	CSAPTGGYGYTF